Sequencing of this T cell receptor beta chain was carried out in a study of T cells in Graves' hyperthyroidism and ophthalmopathy. Researchers took RNA transcripts and amplified the TCR beta CDR3 regions from them. Researchers ran a first-round RT-PCR on the TCR CDR3 using the HTBI primer set. Via MiXCR, TCRdb re-called the multiplex PCR reads, giving one row per CDR3 protein. The data hold roughly 93,000 distinct CDR3 sequences, with 35% to 45% observed a single time. Study-wide results and caveats: Classification by a 13 V-J model distinguished ophthalmopathy from stable hyperthyroidism. Most thyroid clonotypes expanded above 0.001 appeared in blood too.

This clonotype was seen repeatedly, ten times or more. Its specificity is unknown. Per germline, CDR1 DFQATT and CDR2 SNEGSKA (reference sequence). V lost 2 bases and J 0 bases, leaving 7 bases between the germline ends. The length of the CDR3 is 13 residues. The chain carries TRBV20-1 and TRBJ1-1, with D uncertain. Sequenced material: peripheral blood or thyroid tissue (not recorded which). The receptor's source is a woman between 25 and 40 years old with Graves' hyperthyroidism. This chain's CDR3 is CSARPSMNTEAFF. CDR3 sequence (DNA): TGCAGTGCTAGACCGTCCATGAACACTGAAGCTTTCTTT.